A single sample gave rise to the 14 T cell receptor beta chains below, sequenced in a study of blood T cells in healthy people across ages. Primed by a sample-barcoded 5' primer and a J-beta primer mix, a second PCR proceeded for 7 to 11 cycles. Each CDR3 protein gets one entry after TCRdb re-called the 5' RACE reads with MiXCR. Here the sample spans more than 650,000 distinct CDR3 sequences, 22% being singletons. Sequenced material: blood. Source of these receptors: a man in his sixties or seventies in good health.

This chain joins TRBV20-1 and TRBJ1-2, with a weak D call TRBD1 (5 bases). Trimming pared 0 bases from V and 0 bases from J, leaving 8 bases between. Germline V gene lookup returns CDR1 DFQATT and CDR2 SNEGSKA (reference sequence). The CDR3 sequence is 14 residues long. DNA for the CDR3: TGCAGTGCTAGAGATCAGGGAGCTAACTATGGCTACACCTTC. This encodes CSARDQGANYGYTF.

In this sample, this clonotype turned up many times. The V call is TRBV9, the J call TRBJ2-3; D not resolved. The CDR3 sequence is 15 residues long. The germline V gene encodes CDR1 SGDLS and CDR2 YYNGEE. The V end was cut by 2 bases, the J end by 0 bases, with 10 bases between. Here the CDR3 DNA reads TGTGCCAGCAGCGTTGGCACAACTAGCACAGATACGCAGTATTTT. It specifies CASSVGTTSTDTQYF.

This clonotype was counted a few times. The rearrangement joins TRBV4-1 to TRBJ1-1, with D unclear. V lost 0 bases to trimming and J lost 4 bases, with 6 bases between them. The CDR3 covers 13 residues. CDR1 MGHRA and CDR2 YSYEKL come from the germline V gene. CDR3 DNA: TGCGCCAGCAGCCAAGAATTGATCACTGAAGCTTTCTTT. This sequence encodes CASSQELITEAFF.

This clonotype was counted between two and nine times. CDR3 protein: CASMGGNTEAFF. CDR3 coding DNA: TGTGCTAGCATGGGGGGGAACACTGAAGCTTTCTTT. The chain links TRBV12-5 to TRBJ1-1; TRBD1 is a possible D gene (5 bases). The CDR3 totals 12 residues. V lost 9 bases, J lost 1 base, and 9 bases lay in between. Germline V gives CDR1 LGHNT, CDR2 FRNRAP.

In this sample, this clonotype turned up a few times. The chain uses TRBV24-1 and TRBJ1-5; TRBD1 matches 9 bases. The CDR3 has 12 amino acids. Germline-derived CDR1 and CDR2 are KGHDR and SFDVKD. V was clipped by 12 bases and J by 5 bases; unmatched bases: 4. The CDR3 sequence is CAAGQGDQPQHF. The DNA of the CDR3 is TGTGCCGCGGGACAGGGTGATCAGCCCCAGCATTTT.

The chain has TRBV7-9 and TRBJ2-1; 13 nucleotides match TRBD2. From germline, CDR1 is SEHNR and CDR2 FQNEAQ (reference sequence). The ends lost 4 bases at V and 9 bases at J; junction bases unmatched: 6. CDR3 length: 15 residues. CDR3 loop: CASSSGLAGVAEQFF. The CDR3, as DNA: TGTGCCAGCAGCTCCGGACTAGCGGGAGTGGCTGAGCAGTTCTTC.

A few counts support this clonotype. V and J are TRBV5-1 and TRBJ2-3; no firm D call. Germline CDR1 reads SGHRS; CDR2 reads YFSETQ. This CDR3 has 14 amino acids. Trimming cost V 8 bases and J 0 bases, with 13 bases left between them. The CDR3: CASKILGSTDTQYF. CDR3 in DNA: TGCGCCAGTAAAATCTTGGGGAGCACAGATACGCAGTATTTT.

This chain joins TRBV5-4 and TRBJ2-3; a weak D match, TRBD1 (5 bases). CDR1 is SGHNT, CDR2 YYREEE, per germline (reference sequence). CDR3 length: 12 residues. V lost 4 bases and J lost 5, with 8 bases in between. Written as DNA, the CDR3 is TGTGCCAGCAGCCAGGGAATAGATACGCAGTATTTT. It yields the protein CASSQGIDTQYF.

This chain links TRBV3-1 with TRBJ2-3, with D unresolved. The ends were cut back, 0 bases at V and 2 bases at J, with 9 bases in the middle. Germline values: CDR1 LGHDT, CDR2 YNNKEL (reference sequence). The CDR3 totals 15 residues. CDR3 amino acids: CASSQDWAVTDTQYF. CDR3 nucleotides: TGTGCCAGCAGCCAAGATTGGGCCGTCACAGATACGCAGTATTTT.

The V call is TRBV5-1, the J call TRBJ2-3; 10 positions agree with TRBD2. The CDR3 extends over 14 amino acids. The junction had 3 bases not matched to a gene; V was cut back by 0 bases and J by 8 bases. Germline V CDR1 and CDR2: SGHRS, YFSETQ. The CDR3 coding sequence is TGCGCCAGCAGCTTGGAGAGGACTAGCGGTACGCAGTATTTT. It is translated as CASSLERTSGTQYF.

This clonotype was observed at least ten times. The genes are TRBV5-1 and TRBJ2-3; 8 nucleotides agree with TRBD2. CDR1 is SGHRS, CDR2 YFSETQ, per germline. J gave up 1 base and V 6 bases, and 4 bases lay outside the gene matches. The CDR3 runs 14 residues. CDR3 residues: CASTRGGGTDTQYF. The CDR3 bases are TGCGCCAGCACCCGGGGGGGCGGCACAGATACGCAGTATTTT.

This clonotype was seen a handful of times. This chain connects TRBV24-1 to TRBJ1-1; no clear D. This CDR3 contains 13 residues. Trimming pared 10 bases from V and 1 base from J, leaving 12 bases between. Germline CDR1 and CDR2: KGHDR and SFDVKD. In DNA form, the CDR3 reads TGTGCCACGACGGCAGCACCGAACACTGAAGCTTTCTTT. Its protein is CATTAAPNTEAFF.

The gene calls are TRBV12-3 or TRBV12-4 and TRBJ1-4; 7 bases match TRBD1. V lost 6 bases, J lost 11 bases, and 21 bases stayed unmatched. This CDR3 has 17 amino acids. CDR3 DNA sequence: TGTGCCAGCAGCCTCCGTTCGTCCGGGACAGTATTTGAGAAACTGTTTTTT. It specifies CASSLRSSGTVFEKLFF.

This clonotype has only a few counts. V gene TRBV19 combines with J gene TRBJ1-1; a possible D gene is TRBD1 (5 bases). The V end lost 5 bases, the J end lost 1 base, and 14 bases lay between the germline ends. This CDR3 is built from 15 residues. CDR1 and CDR2 (germline): LNHDA, SQIVND (reference sequence). CDR3 sequence reads: CASSRSQAPNTEAFF. The CDR3 DNA follows: TGTGCCAGTAGTCGGTCACAGGCGCCGAACACTGAAGCTTTCTTT.